What follows describes a single TCR beta chain. Per the germline V gene, CDR1 is SNHLY and CDR2 is FYNNEI. The CDR3 runs 13 residues. The V and J ends lost 3 bases and 6 bases, in that order; junction bases with no gene match: 1. The entry originates in a study of blood T cell repertoires in COVID-19. Study at large: COVID-19 samples collected from the United States, Italy and Spain covered acute and convalescent phases.

As processed by the authors: The assay estimated nucleated cells by amplifying reference gene primers. This table comes from immunoSEQ multiplex PCR, and its TCRdb copy is limited to in-frame clones, with some not included. V, J and clone size reflect that table, while D and trimming were determined from the DNA. The sample includes 200,000 to 250,000 clones, around 86% seen only once; the top ten take around 2.8%. The V gene is TRBV2, the J gene TRBJ1-5, with 8 bases aligning to TRBD1. This sequence was found in a woman younger than 45 who had recovered from COVID-19. The sample consisted of peripheral blood. The CDR3 DNA reads as TGTGCCAGCAGTGACAGGGGGCTTCAGCCCCAGCATTTT. Amino acids: CASSDRGLQPQHF.